The 31 T cell receptor beta chains given below trace back to one sample, sequenced in a study of T cells in women clearing cervical HPV infection. Some clones are missing from TCRdb's copy, which holds only in-frame ones; the method was immunoSEQ multiplex PCR. The specimen's table records about 40,000 clones. Sequencing was done on a sample of blood buffy coat. Every receptor here comes from a woman between 18 and 75 years old with a cervical HPV16 infection that either progressed to CIN3+ or cleared (not recorded which).

In regard to this clone: The observed sequence ends 3 residues before the CDR3 terminus, with the missing tail filled in from the germline J gene. The chain links TRBV11-3 to TRBJ2-7; weak D call: TRBD2 (6 bases). The V and J ends lost 5 bases and 4 bases respectively, with 18 bases between them. This CDR3 is 15 amino acids long. Germline V gene lookup returns CDR1 SGHNT and CDR2 YENEEA. The CDR3 spells CASSPGRGSQYEQYF. The part of the CDR3 DNA that was read is TGTGCCAGCAGCCCAGGACGGGGGTCCCAATACGAG.

In the case of this clone: The sequence runs out 3 residues before the end of the CDR3; the remainder is reconstructed from the germline J gene. The rearrangement joins TRBV20-1 to TRBJ1-2, with 8 bases matching TRBD1. Germline values: CDR1 DFQATT, CDR2 SNEGSKA (reference sequence). The CDR3 is 17 amino acids. J gave up 4 bases and V 0 bases, and 13 bases lay outside the gene matches. The CDR3 bases that were read are TGCAGTGCTAGAGATAACAGCCAGGGGGCGCGAGTCTATGGC. Its protein product is CSARDNSQGARVYG. The CDR3 reads in full as CSARDNSQGARVYGYTF.

Regarding this clone: Read coverage stops 3 residues before the CDR3 terminus; the germline J gene supplies the remainder. This chain joins TRBV5-1 and TRBJ1-2; 7 bases are a match to TRBD1. CDR3 length equals 17 residues. J gave up 6 bases and V 0 bases, and 14 bases lay outside the gene matches. CDR1 and CDR2 from the germline V gene are SGHRS and YFSETQ. The CDR3 here is CASSLVQGPSATHGYTF. The DNA read from the CDR3 is TGCGCCAGCAGCTTGGTACAGGGGCCATCAGCCACCCATGGC.

In regard to this clone: Sequencing ends 3 residues short of the CDR3 end; the germline J gene provides the rest. The V gene is TRBV19, the J gene TRBJ1-5; a weak D match, TRBD1 (5 bases). V was shortened by 5 bases and J by 2 bases, with 13 bases between the two germline ends. The length of the CDR3 is 15 residues. Germline CDR1 reads LNHDA; CDR2 reads SQIVND (reference sequence). The DNA read from the CDR3 is TGTGCCAGTAGTTCCCAGGGCGAGGGCAATCAGCCC. It specifies CASSSQGEGNQP. The whole CDR3 reads CASSSQGEGNQPQHF.

Of note for this clone: The read halts 3 residues ahead of the CDR3 end, with the missing end drawn from the germline J gene. This sequence joins TRBV27 and TRBJ2-3, with a tentative D call TRBD2 (5 bases). Trimming cost V 7 bases and J 4 bases, with 21 bases left between them. The germline CDR1 and CDR2 sequences are MNHEY and SMNVEV (reference sequence). This CDR3 spans 16 amino acids. The CDR3 protein is CASTDRGRGYADTQYF. The CDR3 bases that were read are TGTGCCAGCACCGATCGGGGTCGAGGGTATGCAGATACG.

About this clone: The read ends 3 residues before the CDR3 terminus; that terminus is restored from the germline J gene. V usage is TRBV20-1 and J usage is TRBJ2-7, with 7 bases aligning to TRBD2. V trimming: 0 bases; J trimming: 2 bases; junction bases outside the gene matches: 7. Germline CDR1 and CDR2: DFQATT and SNEGSKA (reference sequence). The CDR3 is made up of 15 amino acids. The chain's CDR3 is CSAREGTSATYEQYF. The CDR3 DNA, read in part, is TGCAGTGCTAGAGAGGGTACTAGCGCTACCTACGAG.

A remark on this clone: Read coverage stops 3 residues before the CDR3 terminus; the germline J gene supplies the remainder. The chain uses TRBV12-3 or TRBV12-4 and TRBJ2-5, with TRBD2 as a possible D gene (7 bases). The CDR3 is 15 amino acids. Deletions cut 6 bases from V and 0 bases from J, with 14 bases between. CDR3 region: CASRSGGQNQETQYF. CDR3 DNA (partial): TGTGCCAGCAGGTCGGGAGGACAGAACCAAGAGACC.

Concerning this clone: Sequencing ends 3 residues short of the CDR3 end; the germline J gene provides the rest. V is TRBV19 and J is TRBJ2-3; 8 bases map to TRBD1. V shed 5 bases, J shed 4 bases, and the junction held 2 bases outside the gene matches. Germline CDR1 reads LNHDA; CDR2 reads SQIVND (reference sequence). CDR3 length equals 13 residues. The DNA read from the CDR3 is TGTGCCAGTAGTGGACAGGGTCCAGATACG. Translation gives CASSGQGPDT. The entire CDR3 sequence reads CASSGQGPDTQYF.

CDR3: CASSLMRGGTDTQYF. The sequenced part of the CDR3 DNA is TGTGCCAGCAGTTTAATGCGGGGGGGCACAGATACG. The J gene is TRBJ2-3, the V gene TRBV12-3 or TRBV12-4; 8 bases are shared with TRBD2. The DNA ends 3 residues before the CDR3 does, and the rest of the CDR3 is filled in from the germline J gene. The junction had 2 bases not matched to a gene; V was cut back by 2 bases and J by 1 base. The CDR3 loop spans 15 amino acids.

With respect to this clone: The read falls 3 residues short of the CDR3 end, and the missing part is taken from the germline J gene. The V gene is TRBV11-1, the J gene TRBJ2-2, with 7 bases fitting TRBD1. From germline, CDR1 is SGHAT and CDR2 FQDESV (reference sequence). The J segment lost 6 bases and the V segment lost 4 bases, leaving 5 bases of the junction unmatched. This CDR3 has 14 amino acids. The CDR3 DNA, read in part, is TGTGCCAGCAGCTCCTACAGGGGTCCCGGGGAG. Translation gives CASSSYRGPGE. The CDR3, in full, reads CASSSYRGPGELFF.

CDR3: CASSLDGPYNEQFF. CDR3 DNA (partial): TGTGCCAGCAGCTTAGATGGGCCCTACAATGAG. V is TRBV7-9 and J is TRBJ2-1; D is uncertain. The CDR3 end is not reached by the read, which stops 3 residues before it; the germline J gene fills it in. This CDR3 is 14 amino acids long. V gave up 1 base and J gave up 2 bases, with 6 bases separating them. Per the germline V gene, CDR1 is SEHNR and CDR2 is FQNEAQ (reference sequence).

Turning to this clone: Coverage ceases 3 residues before the CDR3 finishes, and the germline J gene fills in the end. The chain recombines TRBV20-1 with TRBJ2-1, with D possibly matching TRBD2 (6 bases). This CDR3 has 14 residues. V was shortened by 6 bases and J by 9 bases, with 21 bases between the two germline ends. Germline V gives CDR1 DFQATT, CDR2 SNEGSKA (reference sequence). CDR3 DNA, as far as it was read: TGCAGTGCCAGGACGGGGGTCTACGGGAGTGAG. Translation gives CSARTGVYGSE. The whole CDR3 protein reads CSARTGVYGSEQFF.

About this clone: Read data end 3 residues before the CDR3 end; the end is taken from the germline J gene. V and J are TRBV5-1 and TRBJ2-7, with TRBD1 identical over 9 bases. This CDR3 spans 15 amino acids. Germline lookup yields CDR1 SGHRS and CDR2 YFSETQ. The ends lost 5 bases at V and 3 bases at J; junction bases unmatched: 9. CDR3 DNA (partial): TGCGCCAGCAGTCCGGGACAGGGAGATGGCTACGAG. This translates into CASSPGQGDGYE. The complete CDR3 reads CASSPGQGDGYEQYF.

Regarding this clone: The CDR3 end lies 3 residues beyond the end of the read and is filled in from the germline J gene. The gene calls are TRBV30 and TRBJ1-2; 12 positions match TRBD1. The CDR3 runs to 21 residues. V trimming: 0 bases; J trimming: 4 bases; junction bases outside the gene matches: 21. From germline, CDR1 is GTSNPN and CDR2 SVGIG (reference sequence). CDR3 DNA (partial): TGTGCCTGGAGTGTCGAGATTAGTCTTGGGACAGGGGGCCGAAACCCCTATGGC. This sequence encodes CAWSVEISLGTGGRNPYG. The whole CDR3 protein reads CAWSVEISLGTGGRNPYGYTF.

A note on this clone: The CDR3 end lies 3 residues beyond the end of the read and is filled in from the germline J gene. V gene TRBV6-1 combines with J gene TRBJ1-3, with 8 bases fitting TRBD1. The CDR3 sequence is 14 residues long. Per germline, CDR1 MNHNS and CDR2 SASEGT. Trimming at V came to 3 bases and at J to 4 bases, leaving 2 bases not matched to a gene. The CDR3 DNA, read in part, is TGTGCCAGCAGTGACAGGGGGCGCGGAAACACC. Translated, it gives CASSDRGRGNT. The whole CDR3 is CASSDRGRGNTIYF.

Details on this clone: The CDR3 extends 3 residues past the end of the read, so its final part is completed from the germline J gene. This chain joins TRBV29-1 and TRBJ2-7; the D gene is possibly TRBD1 (5 bases). Trimming shortened V by 5 bases and J by 1 base, and 12 bases separated the two germline ends. This CDR3 has 13 amino acids. Germline values: CDR1 SQVTM, CDR2 ANQGSEA. CDR3: CSVPGSGSYEQYF. The CDR3 DNA, read in part, is TGCAGCGTTCCCGGGTCAGGGTCCTACGAG.

Regarding this clone: The read terminates 3 residues ahead of where the CDR3 ends, so the germline J gene completes it. The chain couples TRBV5-4 to TRBJ2-3; a possible D gene is TRBD2 (5 bases). V lost 3 bases and J 1 base, leaving 6 bases between the germline ends. The germline V gene has CDR1 SGHNT and CDR2 YYREEE (reference sequence). This CDR3 spans 13 amino acids. CDR3: CASSSRGTDTQYF. The CDR3 DNA, read in part, is TGTGCCAGCAGCTCGAGGGGCACAGATACG.

About this clone itself: Coverage ceases 3 residues before the CDR3 finishes, and the germline J gene fills in the end. The rearrangement joins TRBV7-9 to TRBJ2-1, with D tentatively TRBD2 (7 bases). Between the trimmed V and J ends, which lost 11 bases and 9 bases, there was a span of 17 bases. This CDR3 has 12 amino acids. Germline lookup yields CDR1 SEHNR and CDR2 FQNEAQ (reference sequence). The CDR3 protein is CAHGGGQGEQFF. The part of the CDR3 DNA that was read is TGTGCCCATGGGGGGGGCCAGGGTGAG.

With respect to this clone: Coverage ceases 3 residues before the CDR3 finishes, and the germline J gene fills in the end. The chain uses TRBV5-6 and TRBJ2-1; tentative D call: TRBD2 (6 bases). The length of the CDR3 is 13 residues. V dropped 4 bases and J dropped 6 bases, with 11 bases sitting between them. CDR1 and CDR2 (germline): SGHDT, YYEEEE. The DNA read from the CDR3 is TGTGCCAGCAGCCCCCTCGGGGGCAATGAG. It is translated as CASSPLGGNE. The full-length CDR3 reads as CASSPLGGNEQFF.

Judged by frequency, this clone is medium-sized (0.01 to 0.1%). The read falls 3 residues short of the CDR3 end, and the missing part is taken from the germline J gene. The chain joins TRBV9 to TRBJ1-1; no reliable D call. V gave up 4 bases and J gave up 6 bases, with 13 bases separating them. CDR3 length: 13 amino acids. Germline V lookup: CDR1 SGDLS, CDR2 YYNGEE. CDR3 DNA, as far as it was read: TGTGCCAGCAGCCCCCGAAGCGGCGCTGAA. Translated, it gives CASSPRSGAE. The CDR3 reads in full as CASSPRSGAEAFF.

Regarding this clone: The read ends 3 residues shy of where the CDR3 ends; the end is completed using the germline J gene. The gene calls are TRBV18 and TRBJ2-7; 10 nucleotides line up with TRBD1. Germline V gene data show CDR1 as KGHSH and CDR2 as LQKENI. Trimming at V came to 4 bases and at J to 6 bases, leaving 9 bases not matched to a gene. The CDR3 covers 15 residues. CDR3 sequence: CASSLPGTGAREQYF. The part of the CDR3 DNA that was read is TGTGCCAGCTCACTCCCCGGGACAGGGGCCCGCGAG.

The CDR3 bases that were read are TGTGCCAGCAGCTTAAAGCGGGGGAACACCGGGGAG. Amino acid sequence: CASSLKRGNTGE. The whole CDR3 protein reads CASSLKRGNTGELFF. The V gene is TRBV11-2, the J gene TRBJ2-2; 7 bases agree with TRBD2. Sequencing ends 3 residues short of the CDR3 end; the germline J gene provides the rest. The CDR3 extends over 15 amino acids. Germline CDR1 and CDR2: SGHAT and FQNNGV. J gave up 1 base and V 2 bases, and 1 base lay outside the gene matches.

With respect to this clone: Read coverage stops 3 residues before the CDR3 terminus; the germline J gene supplies the remainder. The chain combines TRBV11-2 with TRBJ1-3; D may be TRBD1 (6 bases). The CDR3 runs to 15 residues. V was pared by 3 bases and J by 4 bases, with 13 bases between. The germline V gene has CDR1 SGHAT and CDR2 FQNNGV. The CDR3 sequence is CASSFQGSYGNTIYF. CDR3 DNA (partial): TGTGCCAGCAGCTTCCAGGGGTCTTACGGAAACACC.

As to this clone: The read falls 3 residues short of the CDR3 end, and the missing part is taken from the germline J gene. The V call is TRBV5-1, the J call TRBJ2-3; D gene ambiguous. The V and J ends lost 5 bases and 2 bases respectively, with 12 bases between them. This CDR3 has 14 residues. CDR1 is SGHRS and CDR2 is YFSETQ in the germline V gene. The part of the CDR3 DNA that was read is TGCGCCAGCAGTCCAGATACCATCACAGATACG. This gives the protein CASSPDTITDT. The CDR3 in its entirety is CASSPDTITDTQYF.

Details on this clone: The CDR3 end is not reached by the read, which stops 3 residues before it; the germline J gene fills it in. The chain links TRBV7-6 to TRBJ2-4, with D possibly being TRBD1 (6 bases). The CDR3 runs to 14 residues. Germline assignment: CDR1 SGHVS and CDR2 FNYEAQ. With 1 base removed from V and 5 bases from J, the gap between germline ends came to 9 bases. CDR3 bases read: TGTGCCAGCAGCTTAGGGACAGCTGAAAACATT. This sequence encodes CASSLGTAENI. In full, the CDR3 reads CASSLGTAENIQYF.

About this clone: The read is 3 residues too short to cover the CDR3 end, so that end is filled in from the germline J gene. This chain joins TRBV5-6 and TRBJ1-1, with 9 nucleotides matching TRBD1. Germline lookup yields CDR1 SGHDT and CDR2 YYEEEE. The CDR3 has 14 amino acids. The V and J ends lost 3 bases and 3 bases, in that order; junction bases with no gene match: 3. The CDR3 region is CASSYRDRDTEAFF. Partial CDR3 DNA: TGTGCCAGCAGCTACCGGGACAGGGACACTGAA.

In the case of this clone: Read data end 3 residues before the CDR3 end; the end is taken from the germline J gene. The chain links TRBV4-1 to TRBJ2-4, with TRBD1 matching over 9 bases. V was pared by 2 bases and J by 1 base, with 9 bases of the junction left unmatched. The CDR3 sequence is 18 residues long. CDR1 MGHRA and CDR2 YSYEKL come from the germline V gene. Partial CDR3 DNA: TGCGCCAGCAGCCAACATCTTACAGGGGGCGATGCCAAAAACATT. Translating gives CASSQHLTGGDAKNI. The CDR3 as a whole reads CASSQHLTGGDAKNIQYF.

On this clone: The read finishes 3 residues shy of the CDR3 end, and the germline J gene is used to complete it. The chain has TRBV7-6 and TRBJ2-5; TRBD1 matches at 9 bases. After removal of 5 bases from V and 5 bases from J, the junction contained 6 bases not matched to a gene. Germline CDR1 and CDR2: SGHVS and FNYEAQ. The CDR3 contains 14 residues. This CDR3 is CASSLGTGYETQYF. The CDR3 bases that were read are TGTGCCAGCAGCCTAGGGACAGGGTACGAGACC.

Points on this clone: One end of the junction varies from germline; a read error may be responsible. The read finishes 3 residues shy of the CDR3 end, and the germline J gene is used to complete it. This rearrangement joins TRBV7-3 to TRBJ2-2, with 12 positions matching TRBD2. The CDR3 consists of 17 residues. From germline, CDR1 is SGHTA and CDR2 FQGTGA. CDR3 in amino acids: CAGSLRPGLAGDGELFF. The sequenced CDR3 bases are TGTGCCGGCAGCTTGAGACCGGGACTAGCGGGTGACGGGGAG.

A note on this clone: The CDR3 goes on 3 residues after the read ends, and that part is filled in from the germline J gene. The chain uses TRBV11-2 and TRBJ1-3; 10 bases fit TRBD1. The CDR3 covers 13 residues. Germline V gene lookup returns CDR1 SGHAT and CDR2 FQNNGV. The CDR3 region is CASSPTDRGSIYF. Incomplete CDR3 DNA: TGTGCCAGCAGCCCGACGGACAGGGGGAGT. The entire variable domain, with the rest obtained from reference TRBV11-2 and TRBJ1-3, is as follows: EAGVAQSPRYKIIEKRQSVAFWCNPISGHATLYWYQQILGQGPKLLIQFQNNGVVDDSQLPKDRFSAERLKGVDSTLKIQPAKLEDSAVYLCASSPTDRGSIYFGEGSWLTVV.

The CDR3 here is CSARGTGLRYGYTF. The covered CDR3 bases are TGCAGTGCCAGGGGGACAGGACTACGCTATGGC. This chain joins TRBV20-1 and TRBJ1-2; TRBD1 agrees at 8 bases. The read finishes 3 residues shy of the CDR3 end, and the germline J gene is used to complete it. V shed 6 bases, J shed 4 bases, and the junction held 10 bases outside the gene matches. This CDR3 has 14 residues. Germline V CDR1 and CDR2: DFQATT, SNEGSKA (reference sequence).